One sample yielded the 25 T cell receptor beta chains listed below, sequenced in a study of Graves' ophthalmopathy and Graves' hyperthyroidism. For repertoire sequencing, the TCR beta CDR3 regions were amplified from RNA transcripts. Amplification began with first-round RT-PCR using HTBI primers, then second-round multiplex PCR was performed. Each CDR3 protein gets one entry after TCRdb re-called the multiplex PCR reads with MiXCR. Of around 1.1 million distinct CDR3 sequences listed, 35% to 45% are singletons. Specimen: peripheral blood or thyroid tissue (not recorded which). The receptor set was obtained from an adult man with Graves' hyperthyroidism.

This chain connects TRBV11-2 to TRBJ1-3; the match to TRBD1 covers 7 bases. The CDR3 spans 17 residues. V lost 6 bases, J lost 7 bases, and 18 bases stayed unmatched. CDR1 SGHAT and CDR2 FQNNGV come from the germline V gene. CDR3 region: CASRDVGQARFRNTIYF. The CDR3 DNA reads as TGTGCCAGCAGAGACGTCGGACAGGCACGGTTTCGGAACACCATATATTTT. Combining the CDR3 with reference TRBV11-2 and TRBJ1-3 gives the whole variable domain EAGVAQSPRYKIIEKRQSVAFWCNPISGHATLYWYQQILGQGPKLLIQFQNNGVVDDSQLPKDRFSAERLKGVDSTLKIQPAKLEDSAVYLCASRDVGQARFRNTIYFGEGSWLTVV.

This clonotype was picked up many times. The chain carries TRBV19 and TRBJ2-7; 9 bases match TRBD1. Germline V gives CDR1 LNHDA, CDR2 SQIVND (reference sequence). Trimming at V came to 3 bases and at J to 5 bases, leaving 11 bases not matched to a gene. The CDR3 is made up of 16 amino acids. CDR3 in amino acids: CASSITSRTGDDEQYF. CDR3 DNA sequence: TGTGCCAGTAGTATTACCTCGAGGACAGGGGACGACGAGCAGTACTTC.

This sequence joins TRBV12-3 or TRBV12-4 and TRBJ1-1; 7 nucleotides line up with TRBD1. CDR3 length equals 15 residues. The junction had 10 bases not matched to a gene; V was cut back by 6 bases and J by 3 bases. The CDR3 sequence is CASSESDRVYTEAFF. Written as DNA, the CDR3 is TGTGCCAGCAGCGAGAGCGACAGGGTGTACACTGAAGCTTTCTTT.

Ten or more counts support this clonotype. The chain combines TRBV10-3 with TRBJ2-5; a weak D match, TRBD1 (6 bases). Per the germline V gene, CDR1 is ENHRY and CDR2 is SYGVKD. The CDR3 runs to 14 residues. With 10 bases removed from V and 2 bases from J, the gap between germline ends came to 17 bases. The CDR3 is CATNRDPPQETQYF. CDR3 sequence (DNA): TGTGCCACAAACAGGGATCCCCCGCAAGAGACCCAGTACTTC.

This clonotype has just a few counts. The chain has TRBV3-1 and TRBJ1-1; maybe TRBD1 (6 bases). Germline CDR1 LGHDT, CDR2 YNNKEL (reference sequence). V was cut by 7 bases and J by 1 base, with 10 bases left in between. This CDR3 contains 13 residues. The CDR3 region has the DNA TGTGCCAGCAACAAACAGGGGAACACTGAAGCTTTCTTT. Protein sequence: CASNKQGNTEAFF.

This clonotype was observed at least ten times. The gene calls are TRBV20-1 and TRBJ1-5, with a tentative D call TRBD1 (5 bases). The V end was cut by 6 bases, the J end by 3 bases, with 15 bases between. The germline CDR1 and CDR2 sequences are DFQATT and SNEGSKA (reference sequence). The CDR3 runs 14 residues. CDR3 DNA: TGCAGTGCCATCGCGCCAGGGTCCAATCAGCCCCAGCATTTT. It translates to CSAIAPGSNQPQHF.

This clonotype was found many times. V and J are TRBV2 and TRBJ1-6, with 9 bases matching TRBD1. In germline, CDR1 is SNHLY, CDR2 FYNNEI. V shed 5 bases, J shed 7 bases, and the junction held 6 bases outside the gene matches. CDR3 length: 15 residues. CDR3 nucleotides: TGTGCCAGCAGTTTTGAGGGACAGGGAAATTCACCCCTCCACTTT. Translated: CASSFEGQGNSPLHF.

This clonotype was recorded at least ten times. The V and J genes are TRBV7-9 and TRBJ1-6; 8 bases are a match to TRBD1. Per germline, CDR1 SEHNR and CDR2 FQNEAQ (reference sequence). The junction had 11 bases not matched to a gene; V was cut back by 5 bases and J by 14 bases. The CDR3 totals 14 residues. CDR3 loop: CASSPDRVGLSLHF. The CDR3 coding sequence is TGTGCCAGCAGCCCGGACAGGGTTGGGCTGTCCCTCCACTTT.

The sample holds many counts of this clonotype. The CDR3 is CASSLAYRGETQYF. The CDR3 nucleotides are TGTGCCAGCAGCTTAGCCTACAGGGGAGAGACCCAGTACTTC. This chain connects TRBV11-2 to TRBJ2-5, with 7 bases matching TRBD1. From germline, CDR1 is SGHAT and CDR2 FQNNGV. The CDR3 runs 14 residues. Germline trimming cut 1 base from V and 4 bases from J; bases unmatched to any gene: 3.

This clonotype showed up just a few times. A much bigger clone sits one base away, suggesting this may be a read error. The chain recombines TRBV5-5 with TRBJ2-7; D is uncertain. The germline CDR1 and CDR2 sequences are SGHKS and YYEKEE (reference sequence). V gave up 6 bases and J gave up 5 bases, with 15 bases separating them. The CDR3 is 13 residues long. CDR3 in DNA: TGTGCCAGCATCTTACGCAGTTCCCACGAGCAGTACTTC. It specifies CASILRSSHEQYF.

CDR3 nucleotide sequence: TGCAGTGCTAGCAACAGGGATTCACCCCTCCACTTT. Encoded protein: CSASNRDSPLHF. The J gene is TRBJ1-6, the V gene TRBV20-1; tentatively, D is TRBD1 (6 bases). The CDR3 length is 12 residues. The germline V gene has CDR1 DFQATT and CDR2 SNEGSKA (reference sequence). Trimming removed 3 bases from V and 8 bases from J, with 8 bases in between.

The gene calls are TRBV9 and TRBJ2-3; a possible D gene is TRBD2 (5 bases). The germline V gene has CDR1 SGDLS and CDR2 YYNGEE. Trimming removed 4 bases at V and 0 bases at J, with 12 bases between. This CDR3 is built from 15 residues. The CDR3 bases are TGTGCCAGCAGCTCTCTAGCATCGAGCACAGATACGCAGTATTTT. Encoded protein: CASSSLASSTDTQYF.

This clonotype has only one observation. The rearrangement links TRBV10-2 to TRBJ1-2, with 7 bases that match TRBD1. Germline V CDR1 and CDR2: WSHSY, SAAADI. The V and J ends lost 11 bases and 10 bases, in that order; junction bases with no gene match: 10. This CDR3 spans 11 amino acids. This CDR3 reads CAAGQANSYTF. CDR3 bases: TGCGCCGCCGGACAGGCAAACTCCTACACCTTC.

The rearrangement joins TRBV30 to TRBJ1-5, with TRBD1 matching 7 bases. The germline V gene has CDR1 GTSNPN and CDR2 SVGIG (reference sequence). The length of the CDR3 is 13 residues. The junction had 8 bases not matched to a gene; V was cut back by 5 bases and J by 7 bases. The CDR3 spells CAWGLTGRQPQHF. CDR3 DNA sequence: TGTGCCTGGGGCCTGACAGGGAGGCAGCCCCAGCATTTT.

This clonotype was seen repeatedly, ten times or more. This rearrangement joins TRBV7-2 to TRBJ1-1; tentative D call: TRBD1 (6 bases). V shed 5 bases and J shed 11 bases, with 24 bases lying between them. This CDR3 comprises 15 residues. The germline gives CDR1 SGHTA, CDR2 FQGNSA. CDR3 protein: CASSPEPGHPRPAFF. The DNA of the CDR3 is TGTGCCAGCAGCCCCGAGCCGGGACACCCCCGGCCCGCTTTCTTT. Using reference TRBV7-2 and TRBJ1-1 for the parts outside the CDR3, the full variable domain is GAGVSQSPSNKVTEKGKDVELRCDPISGHTALYWYRQSLGQGLEFLIYFQGNSAPDKSGLPSDRFSAERTGGSVSTLTIQRTQQEDSAVYLCASSPEPGHPRPAFFGQGTRLTVV.

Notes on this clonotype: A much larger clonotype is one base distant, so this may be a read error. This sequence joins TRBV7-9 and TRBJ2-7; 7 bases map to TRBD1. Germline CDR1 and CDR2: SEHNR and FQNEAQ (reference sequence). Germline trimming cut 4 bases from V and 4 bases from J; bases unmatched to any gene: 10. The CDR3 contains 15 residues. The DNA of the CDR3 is TGTGCCAGCAGCTCGACAGGGTTCGGGGTTTACGAGCAGTACTTC. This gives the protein CASSSTGFGVYEQYF.

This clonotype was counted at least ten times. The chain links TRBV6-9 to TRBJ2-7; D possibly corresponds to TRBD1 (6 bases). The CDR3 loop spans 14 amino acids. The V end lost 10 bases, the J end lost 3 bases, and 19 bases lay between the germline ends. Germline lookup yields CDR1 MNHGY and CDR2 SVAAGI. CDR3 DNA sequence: TGTGCCACCCCTGGGACAACTTCCATCTACGAGCAGTACTTC. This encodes CATPGTTSIYEQYF.

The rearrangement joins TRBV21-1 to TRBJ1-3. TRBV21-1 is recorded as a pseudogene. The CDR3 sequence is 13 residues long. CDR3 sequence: CASSYQAGNTIYF. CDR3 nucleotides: TGTGCCAGCAGCTACCAGGCTGGAAACACCATATATTTT.

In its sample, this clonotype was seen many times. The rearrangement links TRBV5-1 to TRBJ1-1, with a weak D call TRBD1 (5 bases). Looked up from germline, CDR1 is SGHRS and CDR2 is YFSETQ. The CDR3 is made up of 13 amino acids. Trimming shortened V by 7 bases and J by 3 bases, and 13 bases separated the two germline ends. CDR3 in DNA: TGCGCCAGCCAACGGGGGGATGACACTGAAGCTTTCTTT. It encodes CASQRGDDTEAFF.

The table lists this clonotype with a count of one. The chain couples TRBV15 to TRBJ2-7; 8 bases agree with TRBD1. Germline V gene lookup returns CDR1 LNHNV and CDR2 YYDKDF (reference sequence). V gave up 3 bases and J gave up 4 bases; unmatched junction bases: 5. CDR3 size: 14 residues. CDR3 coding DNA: TGTGCCACCAGCAGCGGACAGGGAGGATACGAGCAGTACTTC. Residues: CATSSGQGGYEQYF.

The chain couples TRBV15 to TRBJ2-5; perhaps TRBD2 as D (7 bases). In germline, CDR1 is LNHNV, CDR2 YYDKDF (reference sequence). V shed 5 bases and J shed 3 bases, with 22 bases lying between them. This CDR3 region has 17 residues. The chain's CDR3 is CATSEGVKGRAEETQYF. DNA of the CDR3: TGTGCCACCAGCGAGGGGGTGAAGGGGAGGGCCGAAGAGACCCAGTACTTC.

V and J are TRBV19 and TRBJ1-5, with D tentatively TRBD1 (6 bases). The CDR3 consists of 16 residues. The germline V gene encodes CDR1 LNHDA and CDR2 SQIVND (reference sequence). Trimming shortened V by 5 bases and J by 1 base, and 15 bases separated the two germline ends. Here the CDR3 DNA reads TGTGCCAGTAGTGCCGACACAGGGTACAGCAATCAGCCCCAGCATTTT. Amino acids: CASSADTGYSNQPQHF. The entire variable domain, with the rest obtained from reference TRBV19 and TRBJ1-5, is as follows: DGGITQSPKYLFRKEGQNVTLSCEQNLNHDAMYWYRQDPGQGLRLIYYSQIVNDFQKGDIAEGYSVSREKKESFPLTVTSAQKNPTAFYLCASSADTGYSNQPQHFGDGTRLSIL.

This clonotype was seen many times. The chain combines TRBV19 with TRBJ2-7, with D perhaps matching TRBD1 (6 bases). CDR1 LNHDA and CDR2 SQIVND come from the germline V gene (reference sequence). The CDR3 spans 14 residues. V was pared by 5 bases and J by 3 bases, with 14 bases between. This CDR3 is CASSLRQAGYEQYF. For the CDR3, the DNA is TGTGCCAGTAGTCTCCGACAGGCCGGCTACGAGCAGTACTTC.

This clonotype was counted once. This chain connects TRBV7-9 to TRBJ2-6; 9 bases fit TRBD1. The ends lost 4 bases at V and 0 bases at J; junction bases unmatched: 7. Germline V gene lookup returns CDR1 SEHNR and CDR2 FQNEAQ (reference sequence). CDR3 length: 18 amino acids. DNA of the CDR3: TGTGCCAGCAGCTCCTCCTCGACAGGGGGCTCTGGGGCCAACGTCCTGACTTTC. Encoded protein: CASSSSSTGGSGANVLTF.

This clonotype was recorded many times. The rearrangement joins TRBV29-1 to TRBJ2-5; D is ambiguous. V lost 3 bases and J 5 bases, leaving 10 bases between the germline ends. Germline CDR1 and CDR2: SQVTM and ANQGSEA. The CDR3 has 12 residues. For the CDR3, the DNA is TGCAGCGTTGAGGGGATTACGGAGACCCAGTACTTC. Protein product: CSVEGITETQYF.